What follows describes a single T cell receptor beta chain. CDR3 size: 16 residues. Germline-derived CDR1 and CDR2 are KGHSH and LQKENI. Trimming shortened V by 6 bases and J by 3 bases, and 17 bases separated the two germline ends. This entry belongs to a study of blood T cell repertoires in COVID-19. Study information: Sites in the United States, Italy and Spain provided acute and convalescent COVID-19 samples. Sources were T cells, B-cell-depleted T cells, or PBMCs; the material itself was cDNA or gDNA.

Original analysis: Using reference gene primer amplification, nucleated cell counts were estimated. Only in-frame clones appear in the TCRdb table, and some are missing; sequencing was by immunoSEQ multiplex PCR. V and J calls and clone size follow that table, whereas D and trimming were derived from the DNA. The sample lists about 140,000 clones, approximately 85% occurring once. The sequencing input was peripheral blood. This rearrangement joins TRBV18 to TRBJ2-2; D is possibly TRBD2 (5 bases). This clonotype was obtained from a man in his fifties or sixties with acute or convalescent COVID-19. The DNA for the CDR3 is TGTGCCAGCTCGTCTCCGACTACCTTCTACACCGGGGAGCTGTTTTTT. As protein: CASSSPTTFYTGELFF.